Listed here are 30 T cell receptor beta chains from one sample, sequenced in a study of shared clonotypes between healthy human individuals. Generated by immunoSEQ multiplex PCR, the TCRdb table keeps only in-frame clones and is missing some. This table has over 700,000 clones, 55% to 75% appearing once. Input material: memory CD4+ T cells sorted from blood. Indicated subset: CD45RA-negative fraction. Source of these receptors: a woman in her twenties or thirties in good health.

The CDR3 loop reads CASRPPGVSYEQYF. CDR3 in DNA: TGTGCCAGCAGACCTCCGGGCGTCTCCTACGAGCAGTACTTC. The chain carries TRBV25-1 and TRBJ2-7; D gene uncertain. The CDR3 length is 14 residues. Trimming stripped 6 bases from V and 0 bases from J, with 12 bases between. Germline-derived CDR1 and CDR2 are MGHDK and SYGVNS.

The chain has TRBV6-5 and TRBJ2-7; possibly TRBD1 for D (6 bases). CDR1 and CDR2 from the germline V gene are MNHEY and SVGAGI. V gave up 6 bases and J gave up 5 bases, with 17 bases separating them. The CDR3 runs 14 residues. The CDR3 sequence: CASSPPDRGNEQYF. The CDR3 DNA is TGTGCCAGCAGCCCCCCGGACAGAGGTAACGAGCAGTACTTC.

CDR3 bases: TGTGCCAGCAGCTCACTCCGGGACAGGGAGCGAATCGGGGAGCTGTTTTTT. This gives the protein CASSSLRDRERIGELFF. The chain combines TRBV11-2 with TRBJ2-2; TRBD1 aligns across 9 bases. Germline loops: CDR1 SGHAT, CDR2 FQNNGV. The junction had 13 bases not matched to a gene; V was cut back by 4 bases and J by 7 bases. This CDR3 is built from 17 residues.

V is TRBV28 and J is TRBJ2-3; 8 nucleotides agree with TRBD2. This CDR3 is built from 17 residues. CDR1 and CDR2 from the germline V gene are MDHEN and SYDVKM. The trim removed 2 bases at V and 3 bases at J, leaving 10 bases unmatched. The CDR3 sequence is CASSLRGGASGTDTQYF. The CDR3 DNA reads as TGTGCCAGCAGTTTACGGGGTGGTGCTAGCGGGACAGATACGCAGTATTTT.

The chain uses TRBV11-2 and TRBJ2-3, with D unresolved. V lost 2 bases and J lost 4, with 10 bases in between. CDR1 and CDR2 (germline): SGHAT, FQNNGV. The CDR3 spans 14 residues. The CDR3 loop is CASSLNRGADTQYF. DNA for the CDR3: TGTGCCAGCAGCTTAAACCGAGGCGCAGATACGCAGTATTTT.

This chain joins TRBV5-6 and TRBJ2-5, with 9 bases that match TRBD1. Germline V gene lookup returns CDR1 SGHDT and CDR2 YYEEEE. The CDR3 sequence is 16 residues long. The ends lost 3 bases at V and 3 bases at J; junction bases unmatched: 9. The CDR3 coding sequence is TGTGCCAGCAGCTGGAGGGACAGGGTTTTGAAAGAGACCCAGTACTTC. This encodes CASSWRDRVLKETQYF.

A single count supports this clone. The chain's CDR3 is CASRSVMNTEAFF. Written as DNA, the CDR3 is TGTGCCAGCAGGAGTGTTATGAACACTGAAGCTTTCTTT. This chain connects TRBV28 to TRBJ1-1, with no clear D. The V end was cut by 6 bases, the J end by 0 bases, with 8 bases between. CDR3 length: 13 residues. In germline, CDR1 is MDHEN, CDR2 SYDVKM.

CDR3 DNA sequence: TGTGCCAGCAGCGCCCCCGCCGGACTACCCGGGGAGCTGTTTTTT. It yields the protein CASSAPAGLPGELFF. The J gene is TRBJ2-2, the V gene TRBV11-3, with TRBD2 as a possible D gene (6 bases). V lost 5 bases and J 6 bases, leaving 16 bases between the germline ends. This CDR3 has 15 residues. Germline lookup yields CDR1 SGHNT and CDR2 YENEEA.

The chain is built from TRBV7-9 and TRBJ2-5; 10 nucleotides align to TRBD2. The CDR3 covers 16 residues. Trimming took 3 bases from V and 5 from J; bases not matched to a gene: 9. CDR1 and CDR2 (germline): SEHNR, FQNEAQ (reference sequence). Written as DNA, the CDR3 is TGTGCCAGCAGCTTTGAAGCGGGAGGGCCTTGGGAGACCCAGTACTTC. This translates into CASSFEAGGPWETQYF.

The chain couples TRBV5-1 to TRBJ2-1, with TRBD2 matching 8 bases. The germline CDR1 and CDR2 sequences are SGHRS and YFSETQ. The CDR3 runs 15 residues. V was clipped by 7 bases and J by 4 bases; unmatched bases: 10. This chain's CDR3 is CASAYASGSYNEQFF. Written as DNA, the CDR3 is TGCGCCAGCGCCTACGCTAGCGGGTCTTACAATGAGCAGTTCTTC.

This clone was seen only a few times. Other DNA variants within this sample encode the same CDR3. The chain uses TRBV5-1 and TRBJ1-4, with TRBD1 as a possible D gene (5 bases). The CDR3 consists of 15 residues. V gave up 0 bases and J gave up 5 bases, with 11 bases separating them. Germline V CDR1 and CDR2: SGHRS, YFSETQ. The CDR3: CASSLARGGNEKLFF. The CDR3 DNA reads TGCGCCAGCAGCTTGGCCCGGGGCGGGAATGAAAAACTGTTTTTT.

The chain recombines TRBV5-1 with TRBJ2-7; D is undetermined. The germline V and J ends were trimmed by 4 bases and 0 bases, with 11 bases remaining between them. CDR3 length: 14 residues. Looked up from germline, CDR1 is SGHRS and CDR2 is YFSETQ. The CDR3 DNA is TGCGCCAGCAGCCTCGGCCGCAGCTCCTACGAGCAGTACTTC. This sequence encodes CASSLGRSSYEQYF.

The chain links TRBV5-1 to TRBJ2-6; D gene ambiguous. V was cut by 8 bases and J by 2 bases, with 8 bases left in between. The CDR3 runs to 13 residues. Germline CDR1 reads SGHRS; CDR2 reads YFSETQ. CDR3 residues: CASQSAGANVLTF. CDR3 DNA: TGCGCCAGTCAATCAGCTGGGGCCAACGTCCTGACTTTC.

J is TRBJ1-3 and V is TRBV25-1, with a weak D call TRBD1 (5 bases). With 1 base removed from V and 0 bases from J, the gap between germline ends came to 10 bases. CDR1 is MGHDK and CDR2 is SYGVNS in the germline V gene. There are 16 residues in the CDR3. CDR3 DNA sequence: TGTGCCAGCAGTGAATTACAGGATTACTCTGGAAACACCATATATTTT. Protein: CASSELQDYSGNTIYF.

The CDR3 DNA sequence: TGTGCCAGCAGTGAAGCGTCGACGGGCAGACTGGGGGCTTTCTTT. As protein: CASSEASTGRLGAFF. This sequence joins TRBV6-1 and TRBJ1-1; no reliable D call. Deletions cut 0 bases from V and 11 bases from J, with 19 bases between. Germline CDR1 reads MNHNS; CDR2 reads SASEGT. This CDR3 spans 15 amino acids.

The V gene is TRBV5-1, the J gene TRBJ1-2; 7 nucleotides align to TRBD1. V shed 4 bases, J shed 8 bases, and the junction held 5 bases outside the gene matches. Germline CDR1 and CDR2: SGHRS and YFSETQ. The CDR3 is 12 amino acids. CDR3 coding DNA: TGCGCCAGCAGCATAGACAGGGAGGGCTACACCTTC. Protein sequence: CASSIDREGYTF.

This clone was observed a handful of times. This chain's CDR3 is CASSLTGGLTGELFF. The CDR3 DNA sequence: TGTGCCAGCAGCTTGACAGGGGGACTCACCGGGGAGCTGTTTTTT. J is TRBJ2-2 and V is TRBV7-3; TRBD1 matches 9 bases. The CDR3 totals 15 residues. Germline V lookup: CDR1 SGHTA, CDR2 FQGTGA. Germline trimming cut 3 bases from V and 4 bases from J; bases unmatched to any gene: 3.

The chain employs TRBV10-2 and TRBJ2-7, with TRBD2 matching over 9 bases. J lost 3 bases, V lost 2 bases, and 8 bases had no gene match. The CDR3 runs to 16 residues. Per the germline V gene, CDR1 is WSHSY and CDR2 is SAAADI. CDR3 loop: CASSERTSGRHYEQYF. For the CDR3, the DNA is TGCGCCAGCAGTGAGCGCACTAGCGGGCGACACTACGAGCAGTACTTC.

The chain links TRBV6-4 to TRBJ1-4; D is perhaps TRBD1 (5 bases). Per the germline V gene, CDR1 is MRHNA and CDR2 is SNTAGT. Deletions cut 8 bases from V and 7 bases from J, with 14 bases between. The CDR3 covers 13 residues. The CDR3 here is CASSPWGLEKLFF. The CDR3 DNA reads TGTGCCAGCTCCCCCTGGGGACTTGAAAAACTGTTTTTT.

This clone was observed at least ten times. V and J are TRBV30 and TRBJ2-1; 10 bases fit TRBD1. This CDR3 has 16 residues. V was pared by 1 base and J by 1 base, with 4 bases of the junction left unmatched. Germline assignment: CDR1 GTSNPN and CDR2 SVGIG (reference sequence). In DNA, the CDR3 is TGTGCCTGGAGTGATCTGGGACAGGGGTCCTACAATGAGCAGTTCTTC. It specifies CAWSDLGQGSYNEQFF.

The CDR3 DNA reads as TGTGCCTGGAGTTCTTCGTCCGGGACCCTCACAGATACGCAGTATTTT. This encodes CAWSSSSGTLTDTQYF. The chain links TRBV30 to TRBJ2-3; D may match TRBD1 or TRBD2 (5 bases each). This CDR3 contains 16 residues. Per germline, CDR1 GTSNPN and CDR2 SVGIG (reference sequence). V lost 2 bases and J 2 bases, leaving 17 bases between the germline ends.

J is TRBJ2-1 and V is TRBV29-1; 7 bases are a match to TRBD2. The V gene's germline CDR1 is SQVTM and CDR2 ANQGSEA. CDR3 length equals 13 residues. Trimming took 3 bases from V and 15 from J; bases not matched to a gene: 14. The CDR3 here is CSVDISSGQAGFF. The DNA of the CDR3 is TGCAGCGTTGATATTTCTAGCGGCCAAGCAGGGTTCTTC.

The J gene is TRBJ2-3, the V gene TRBV5-4; a possible D gene is TRBD2 (5 bases). CDR3 length equals 16 residues. Germline V gives CDR1 SGHNT, CDR2 YYREEE (reference sequence). Trimming cost V 4 bases and J 1 base, with 16 bases left between them. CDR3 residues: CASSDPRSGRTDTQYF. In nucleotides, the CDR3 is TGTGCCAGCAGCGACCCGAGGAGCGGCCGCACAGATACGCAGTATTTT.

This rearrangement joins TRBV5-1 to TRBJ1-2; 9 bases agree with TRBD1. The V gene's germline CDR1 is SGHRS and CDR2 YFSETQ. V dropped 2 bases and J dropped 0; count of bases not matched to a gene: 8. This CDR3 has 17 amino acids. CDR3 coding DNA: TGCGCCAGCAGCTTAGTCCCGGGACAGGGAGCTAACTATGGCTACACCTTC. Protein: CASSLVPGQGANYGYTF.

This rearrangement joins TRBV7-3 to TRBJ2-5; D may be TRBD1 (6 bases). Germline CDR1 and CDR2: SGHTA and FQGTGA. The germline V and J ends were trimmed by 8 bases and 0 bases, with 7 bases remaining between them. The CDR3 totals 12 residues. In DNA, the CDR3 is TGTGCCAGCGGACAGTACCAAGAGACCCAGTACTTC. Protein product: CASGQYQETQYF. Full variable domain (outside the CDR3, taken from reference TRBV7-3 and TRBJ2-5): GAGVSQTPSNKVTEKGKYVELRCDPISGHTALYWYRQSLGQGPEFLIYFQGTGAADDSGLPNDRFFAVRPEGSVSTLKIQRTERGDSAVYLCASGQYQETQYFGPGTRLLVL.

Remarks on this clone: The sample contains more than one DNA sequence encoding this CDR3. V gene TRBV28 combines with J gene TRBJ2-7, with D unclear. V was shortened by 2 bases and J by 3 bases, with 11 bases between the two germline ends. This CDR3 has 14 amino acids. Germline values: CDR1 MDHEN, CDR2 SYDVKM. This chain's CDR3 is CASSLPQTVYEQYF. CDR3 nucleotide sequence: TGTGCCAGCAGTTTACCCCAGACCGTCTACGAGCAGTACTTC.

The chain carries TRBV9 and TRBJ2-7; 8 bases fit TRBD1. Germline assignment: CDR1 SGDLS and CDR2 YYNGEE. CDR3 length: 14 amino acids. The junction had 3 bases not matched to a gene; V was cut back by 3 bases and J by 1 base. CDR3 residues: CASSEGQGSYEQYF. The CDR3 nucleotides are TGTGCCAGCAGCGAAGGACAGGGATCCTACGAGCAGTACTTC.

This clone has a count of ten or more. V and J are TRBV5-4 and TRBJ1-1, with 8 bases identical to TRBD1. With 4 bases clipped from V and 6 bases from J, the junction kept 5 bases outside the gene matches. The germline V gene encodes CDR1 SGHNT and CDR2 YYREEE (reference sequence). This CDR3 has 13 residues. The CDR3 region is CASSLRDRPEAFF. In DNA, the CDR3 is TGTGCCAGCAGCCTCCGGGACAGGCCTGAAGCTTTCTTT.

This clone has more than one count but fewer than ten. The rearrangement links TRBV6-1 to TRBJ2-7; maybe TRBD2 (6 bases). Per germline, CDR1 MNHNS and CDR2 SASEGT. The CDR3 has 15 residues. V lost 1 base to trimming and J lost 2 bases, with 12 bases between them. CDR3 loop: CASSEGPPGAYEQYF. The CDR3 DNA reads TGTGCCAGCAGTGAAGGGCCTCCGGGGGCCTACGAGCAGTACTTC.

The CDR3 sequence is CASSTYRSSYEQYF. The CDR3 region has the DNA TGTGCCAGCAGTACATACAGGAGCTCCTACGAGCAGTACTTC. The rearrangement joins TRBV2 to TRBJ2-7, with a possible D match to TRBD1 (5 bases). This CDR3 contains 14 residues. The V and J ends lost 5 bases and 0 bases respectively, with 11 bases between them. Germline loops: CDR1 SNHLY, CDR2 FYNNEI.